What follows are 18 T cell receptor beta chains derived from one specimen sequenced in a study of T-cell reconstitution after alpha-beta-depleted transplantation in children. Unique molecular identifiers were incorporated when the TCRbeta library was constructed. Each CDR3 protein gets one entry after TCRdb re-called the PCR reads with MiXCR. The sample includes some 300,000 distinct CDR3 sequences, about 9.4% of them seen just once. This sample comprised PBMCs from the stem cell graft donor, obtained from the stem cell graft. These receptors were obtained from a human donor who donated a stem cell graft to a child with acute lymphoblastic leukemia.

This clonotype has a handful of counts. The chain links TRBV5-6 to TRBJ2-1, with a possible D match to TRBD2 (6 bases). V was trimmed by 0 bases and J by 8 bases, leaving 9 bases between them. The CDR3 has 13 residues. CDR1 SGHDT and CDR2 YYEEEE come from the germline V gene. This CDR3 reads CASSLVEGHEQFF. In DNA form, the CDR3 reads TGTGCCAGCAGCTTGGTGGAGGGCCATGAGCAGTTCTTC.

The rearrangement joins TRBV3-1 to TRBJ2-7; D might be TRBD2 (6 bases). V lost 0 bases and J 4 bases, leaving 19 bases between the germline ends. CDR3 length: 17 amino acids. CDR1 and CDR2 (germline): LGHDT, YNNKEL (reference sequence). CDR3 residues: CASSQEGGTRRRYEQYF. CDR3 in DNA: TGTGCCAGCAGCCAAGAGGGTGGGACTCGGCGTCGGTACGAGCAGTACTTC.

In its sample, this clonotype is large. The V call is TRBV7-3, the J call TRBJ1-4; D may be TRBD1 (6 bases). The CDR3 has 18 amino acids. Germline V lookup: CDR1 SGHTA, CDR2 FQGTGA. V was trimmed by 2 bases and J by 0 bases, leaving 16 bases between them. Here the CDR3 DNA reads TGTGCCAGCAGCTTAGGACGGGGGCAGGGAGCAACTAATGAAAAACTGTTTTTT. Encoded protein: CASSLGRGQGATNEKLFF. Drawing the rest from reference TRBV7-3 and TRBJ1-4, the complete variable domain is GAGVSQTPSNKVTEKGKYVELRCDPISGHTALYWYRQSLGQGPEFLIYFQGTGAADDSGLPNDRFFAVRPEGSVSTLKIQRTERGDSAVYLCASSLGRGQGATNEKLFFGSGTQLSVL.

V gene TRBV20-1 combines with J gene TRBJ1-1; no reliable D call. Germline V gene data show CDR1 as DFQATT and CDR2 as SNEGSKA (reference sequence). This CDR3 has 13 residues. The CDR3 loop is CRAMAGGNTEAFF. CDR3 DNA: TGCAGAGCAATGGCGGGAGGGAACACTGAAGCTTTCTTT.

The table lists this clonotype with a few counts. The V and J genes are TRBV20-1 and TRBJ1-1, with a possible D match to TRBD1 (6 bases). Trimming shortened V by 3 bases and J by 2 bases, and 10 bases separated the two germline ends. Germline lookup yields CDR1 DFQATT and CDR2 SNEGSKA (reference sequence). The CDR3 runs to 13 residues. The CDR3 DNA sequence: TGCAGTGCTAGCAACAGGGTCAACACTGAAGCTTTCTTT. Its translation is CSASNRVNTEAFF.

The chain is built from TRBV4-3 and TRBJ2-1; 9 positions match TRBD2. Germline CDR1 is LGHNA and CDR2 is YSLEER. The CDR3 has 17 residues. Germline trimming cut 1 base from V and 2 bases from J; bases unmatched to any gene: 6. DNA for the CDR3: TGCGCCAGCAGCCAAGGGCTAGCGGGGATCCCCTACAATGAGCAGTTCTTC. Its protein product is CASSQGLAGIPYNEQFF.

This clonotype was counted a few times. V and J are TRBV5-1 and TRBJ2-2, with 10 bases matching TRBD2. After removal of 6 bases from V and 5 bases from J, the junction contained 10 bases not matched to a gene. This CDR3 region has 16 residues. From germline, CDR1 is SGHRS and CDR2 YFSETQ. The CDR3 bases are TGCGCCAGCACCCTAGGGAGGACTAGCGGAACCGGGGAGCTGTTTTTT. Translation: CASTLGRTSGTGELFF.

V usage is TRBV15 and J usage is TRBJ2-1; D uncertain. The CDR3 sequence is 14 residues long. V was trimmed by 2 bases and J by 5 bases, leaving 10 bases between them. The germline CDR1 and CDR2 sequences are LNHNV and YYDKDF (reference sequence). CDR3 amino acids: CATSRLTWDNEQFF. CDR3 in DNA: TGTGCCACCAGCAGACTAACTTGGGACAATGAGCAGTTCTTC.

This clonotype has only a few counts. The gene calls are TRBV4-1 and TRBJ2-5; possibly TRBD2 for D (6 bases). The CDR3 totals 16 residues. The V gene's germline CDR1 is MGHRA and CDR2 YSYEKL. Trimming pared 0 bases from V and 0 bases from J, leaving 11 bases between. This CDR3 is CASSQEAGSYQETQYF. The CDR3 nucleotides read TGCGCCAGCAGCCAAGAGGCGGGGAGTTACCAAGAGACCCAGTACTTC.

In its sample, this clonotype was seen a few times. This sequence joins TRBV5-1 and TRBJ2-3; a weak D match, TRBD1 (5 bases). With 6 bases removed from V and 0 bases from J, the gap between germline ends came to 11 bases. This CDR3 region has 14 residues. Per the germline V gene, CDR1 is SGHRS and CDR2 is YFSETQ. The CDR3 region is CASTLTVSTDTQYF. In DNA, the CDR3 is TGCGCCAGCACTTTGACAGTGAGCACAGATACGCAGTATTTT.

This clonotype was observed a handful of times. The gene calls are TRBV12-3 or TRBV12-4 and TRBJ1-5, with no clear D. This CDR3 spans 13 amino acids. The ends were cut back, 6 bases at V and 4 bases at J, with 10 bases in the middle. Here the CDR3 reads CASSVQVNQPQHF. The DNA of the CDR3 is TGTGCCAGCAGCGTCCAGGTTAATCAGCCCCAGCATTTT.

The chain carries TRBV2 and TRBJ2-1; maybe TRBD2 (5 bases). V lost 6 bases to trimming and J lost 6 bases, with 21 bases between them. In germline, CDR1 is SNHLY, CDR2 FYNNEI. The CDR3 has 16 residues. In DNA form, the CDR3 reads TGTGCCAGCAGACTGAGGGAAAGCGCCGCCCTCAATGAGCAGTTCTTC. Its translation is CASRLRESAALNEQFF.

This clonotype was seen at least ten times. The chain links TRBV4-2 to TRBJ2-1, with 7 bases that match TRBD1. The CDR3 runs to 16 residues. Germline CDR1 and CDR2: LGHNA and YNFKEQ. V lost 1 base, J lost 6 bases, and 9 bases stayed unmatched. CDR3: CASSQVLGGAANEQFF. The DNA of the CDR3 is TGTGCCAGCAGCCAAGTTTTAGGGGGCGCGGCCAATGAGCAGTTCTTC.

This clonotype has a handful of counts. The CDR3 nucleotides are TGCAGTGCTAGAGTCATTGAAATCCCCCGCGAGCAGTACTTC. Residues: CSARVIEIPREQYF. The chain carries TRBV20-1 and TRBJ2-7; D gene ambiguous. The ends were cut back, 1 base at V and 6 bases at J, with 16 bases in the middle. Germline V gene sequence: CDR1 DFQATT, CDR2 SNEGSKA (reference sequence). There are 14 residues in the CDR3.

Ten or more counts support this clonotype. V usage is TRBV9 and J usage is TRBJ2-7; a weak D match, TRBD2 (7 bases). Trimming took off 7 bases at V and 5 bases at J, with 13 bases between the two ends. Germline CDR1 and CDR2: SGDLS and YYNGEE. CDR3 length: 12 residues. CDR3 protein: CASSGRGHEQYF. CDR3 in DNA: TGTGCCAGCTCCGGGCGGGGGCACGAGCAGTACTTC.

This clonotype was seen a few times. The J gene is TRBJ2-2, the V gene TRBV4-1; D gene unclear. The CDR3 length is 16 residues. Trimming pared 1 base from V and 1 base from J, leaving 10 bases between. Germline CDR1 is MGHRA and CDR2 is YSYEKL. The CDR3 reads CASSQGLLMNTGELFF. CDR3 sequence (DNA): TGCGCCAGCAGCCAAGGACTCCTGATGAACACCGGGGAGCTGTTTTTT.

The sample holds a few counts of this clonotype. DNA for the CDR3: TGTGCCACCAGTGGAGGGAGGGACCAAGGATTGAATCCTTACACCGGGGAGCTGTTTTTT. Protein: CATSGGRDQGLNPYTGELFF. The rearrangement joins TRBV24-1 to TRBJ2-2, with TRBD2 matching 7 bases. This CDR3 contains 20 residues. Germline V gives CDR1 KGHDR, CDR2 SFDVKD. V dropped 5 bases and J dropped 3; count of bases not matched to a gene: 20.

This clonotype was observed a few times. The chain recombines TRBV24-1 with TRBJ2-5; TRBD2 might be the D (6 bases). This CDR3 has 15 amino acids. Germline CDR1 reads KGHDR; CDR2 reads SFDVKD. Trimming removed 4 bases from V and 1 base from J, with 12 bases in between. The CDR3 DNA reads as TGTGCCACCAGTGACAGTTTCGGGGGCCAAGAGACCCAGTACTTC. Protein: CATSDSFGGQETQYF.